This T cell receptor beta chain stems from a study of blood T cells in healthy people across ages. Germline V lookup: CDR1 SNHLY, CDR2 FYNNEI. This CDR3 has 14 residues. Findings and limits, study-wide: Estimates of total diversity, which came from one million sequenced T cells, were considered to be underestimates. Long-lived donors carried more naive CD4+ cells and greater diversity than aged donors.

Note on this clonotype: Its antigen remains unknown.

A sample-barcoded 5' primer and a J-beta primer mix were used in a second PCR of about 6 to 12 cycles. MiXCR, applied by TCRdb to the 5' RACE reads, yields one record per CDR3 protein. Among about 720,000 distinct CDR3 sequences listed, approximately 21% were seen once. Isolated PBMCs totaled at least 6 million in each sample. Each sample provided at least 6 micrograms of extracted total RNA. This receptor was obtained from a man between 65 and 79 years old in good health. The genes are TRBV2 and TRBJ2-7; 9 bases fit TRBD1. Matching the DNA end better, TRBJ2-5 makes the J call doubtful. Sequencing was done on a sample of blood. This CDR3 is CASSQDRGKETQYF. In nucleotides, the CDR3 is TGTGCCAGCAGTCAGGACAGGGGAAAAGAGACCCAGTACTTC.